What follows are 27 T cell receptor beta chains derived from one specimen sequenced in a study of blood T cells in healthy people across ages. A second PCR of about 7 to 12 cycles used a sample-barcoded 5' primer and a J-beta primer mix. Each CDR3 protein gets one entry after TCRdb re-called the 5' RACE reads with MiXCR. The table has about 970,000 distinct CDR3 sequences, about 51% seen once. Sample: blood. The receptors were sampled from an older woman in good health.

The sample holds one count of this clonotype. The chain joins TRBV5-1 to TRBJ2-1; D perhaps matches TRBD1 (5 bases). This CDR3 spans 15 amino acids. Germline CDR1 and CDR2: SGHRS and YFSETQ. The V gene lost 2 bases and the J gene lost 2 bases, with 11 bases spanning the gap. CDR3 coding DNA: TGCGCCAGCAGCTTCAGGGTCACAACCTACAATGAGCAGTTCTTC. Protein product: CASSFRVTTYNEQFF. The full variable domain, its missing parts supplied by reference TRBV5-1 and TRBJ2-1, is KAGVTQTPRYLIKTRGQQVTLSCSPISGHRSVSWYQQTPGQGLQFLFEYFSETQRNKGNFPGRFSGRQFSNSRSEMNVSTLELGDSALYLCASSFRVTTYNEQFFGPGTRLTVL.

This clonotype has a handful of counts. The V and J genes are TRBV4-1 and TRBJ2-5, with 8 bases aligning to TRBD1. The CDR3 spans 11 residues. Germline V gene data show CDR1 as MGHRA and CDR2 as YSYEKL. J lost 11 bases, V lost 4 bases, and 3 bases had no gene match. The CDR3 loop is CASSRGQGQYF. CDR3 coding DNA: TGCGCCAGCAGCCGAGGACAGGGTCAGTACTTC.

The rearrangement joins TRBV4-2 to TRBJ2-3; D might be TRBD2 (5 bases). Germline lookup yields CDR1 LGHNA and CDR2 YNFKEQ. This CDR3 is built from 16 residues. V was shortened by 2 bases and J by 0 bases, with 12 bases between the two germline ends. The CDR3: CASSQLRERSTDTQYF. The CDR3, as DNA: TGTGCCAGCAGCCAATTACGGGAAAGGAGCACAGATACGCAGTATTTT.

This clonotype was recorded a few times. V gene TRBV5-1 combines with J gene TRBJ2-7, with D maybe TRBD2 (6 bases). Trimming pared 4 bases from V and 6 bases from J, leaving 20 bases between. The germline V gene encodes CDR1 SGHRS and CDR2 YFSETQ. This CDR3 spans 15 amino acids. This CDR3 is CASSDDGWGGREQYF. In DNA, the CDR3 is TGCGCCAGCAGCGACGATGGGTGGGGAGGTCGCGAGCAGTACTTC.

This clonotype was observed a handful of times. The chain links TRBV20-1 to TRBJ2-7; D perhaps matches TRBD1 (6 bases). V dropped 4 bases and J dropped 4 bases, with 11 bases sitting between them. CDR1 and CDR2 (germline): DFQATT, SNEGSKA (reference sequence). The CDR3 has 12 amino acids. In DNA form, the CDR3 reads TGCAGTGCTAATCCGGACAGATACGAGCAGTACTTC. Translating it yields CSANPDRYEQYF.

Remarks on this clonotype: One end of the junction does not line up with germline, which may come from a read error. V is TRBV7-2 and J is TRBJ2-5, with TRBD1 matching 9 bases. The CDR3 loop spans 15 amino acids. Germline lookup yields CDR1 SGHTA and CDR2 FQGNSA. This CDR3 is CAGSTNRGREETQYF. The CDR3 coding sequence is TGTGCCGGCAGCACGAACAGGGGGCGTGAAGAGACCCAGTACTTC.

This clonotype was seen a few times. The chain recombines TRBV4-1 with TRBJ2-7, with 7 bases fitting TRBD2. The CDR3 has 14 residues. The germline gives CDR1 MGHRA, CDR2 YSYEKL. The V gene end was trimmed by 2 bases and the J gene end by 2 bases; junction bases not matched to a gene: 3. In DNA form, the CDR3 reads TGCGCCAGCAGCCAAAGGACTAGTACCTACGAGCAGTACTTC. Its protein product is CASSQRTSTYEQYF.

The CDR3 sequence is CASSEAGTAGNEQYF. The CDR3, as DNA: TGTGCCAGCAGTGAAGCGGGGACAGCCGGGAACGAGCAGTACTTC. The chain links TRBV6-1 to TRBJ2-4, with TRBD1 identical over 7 bases. The J call may not be correct, given that the DNA end is closer to TRBJ2-7. Germline-derived CDR1 and CDR2 are MNHNS and SASEGT. This CDR3 has 15 residues.

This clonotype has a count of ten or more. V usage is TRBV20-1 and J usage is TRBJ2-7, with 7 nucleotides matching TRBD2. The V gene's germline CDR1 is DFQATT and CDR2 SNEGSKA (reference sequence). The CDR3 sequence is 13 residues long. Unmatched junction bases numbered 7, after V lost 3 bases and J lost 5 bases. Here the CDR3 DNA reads TGCAGTGCTAGGCGGGAGATAAAGAACGAGCAGTACTTC. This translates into CSARREIKNEQYF.

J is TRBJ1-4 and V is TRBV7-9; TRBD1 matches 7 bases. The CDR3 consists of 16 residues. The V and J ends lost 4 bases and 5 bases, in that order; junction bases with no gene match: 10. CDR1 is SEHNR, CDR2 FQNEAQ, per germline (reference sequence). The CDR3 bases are TGTGCCAGCAGCTCAAGACAGGGCGTAAGCAATGAAAAACTGTTTTTT. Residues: CASSSRQGVSNEKLFF.

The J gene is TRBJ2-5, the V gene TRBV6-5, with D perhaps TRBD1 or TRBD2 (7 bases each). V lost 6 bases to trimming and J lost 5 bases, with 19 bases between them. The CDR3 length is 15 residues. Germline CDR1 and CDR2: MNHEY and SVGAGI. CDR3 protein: CASRLSGQRDETQYF. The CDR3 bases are TGTGCCAGCAGGCTCTCGGGACAGCGGGACGAGACCCAGTACTTC.

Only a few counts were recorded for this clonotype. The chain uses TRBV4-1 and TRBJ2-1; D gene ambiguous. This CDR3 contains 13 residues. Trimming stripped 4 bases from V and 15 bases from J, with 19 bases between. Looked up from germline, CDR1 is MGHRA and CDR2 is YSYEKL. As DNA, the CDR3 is TGCGCCAGCAGCCGTAATGAGGCACTATATAGGTTCTTC. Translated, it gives CASSRNEALYRFF.

In DNA form, the CDR3 reads TGTGCCAGCAGTTACTCGAGCCCGGGAGAGACCCAGTACTTC. This gives the protein CASSYSSPGETQYF. V is TRBV6-5 and J is TRBJ2-5; D gene unclear. Germline V CDR1 and CDR2: MNHEY, SVGAGI. This CDR3 comprises 14 residues. V was pared by 0 bases and J by 4 bases, with 9 bases between.

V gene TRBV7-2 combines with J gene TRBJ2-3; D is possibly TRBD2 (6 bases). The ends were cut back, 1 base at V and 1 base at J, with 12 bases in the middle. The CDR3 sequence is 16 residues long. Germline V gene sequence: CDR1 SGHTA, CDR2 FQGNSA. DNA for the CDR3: TGTGCCAGCAGCTTAGGGTGGCGGGGAGGCACAGATACGCAGTATTTT. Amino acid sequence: CASSLGWRGGTDTQYF. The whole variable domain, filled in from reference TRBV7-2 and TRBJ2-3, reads GAGVSQSPSNKVTEKGKDVELRCDPISGHTALYWYRQSLGQGLEFLIYFQGNSAPDKSGLPSDRFSAERTGGSVSTLTIQRTQQEDSAVYLCASSLGWRGGTDTQYFGPGTRLTVL.

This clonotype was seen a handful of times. The CDR3 here is CSARESSGPSYEQYF. As DNA, the CDR3 is TGCAGTGCTAGAGAGAGTAGCGGACCCTCCTACGAGCAGTACTTC. J is TRBJ2-7 and V is TRBV20-1; D possibly corresponds to TRBD2 (6 bases). The V end lost 0 bases, the J end lost 0 bases, and 12 bases lay between the germline ends. Germline lookup yields CDR1 DFQATT and CDR2 SNEGSKA (reference sequence). The CDR3 has 15 amino acids.

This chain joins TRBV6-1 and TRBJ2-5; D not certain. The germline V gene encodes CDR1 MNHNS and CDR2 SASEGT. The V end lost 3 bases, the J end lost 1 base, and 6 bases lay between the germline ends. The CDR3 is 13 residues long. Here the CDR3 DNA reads TGTGCCAGCAGTGAGTGGATCCAAGAGACCCAGTACTTC. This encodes CASSEWIQETQYF.

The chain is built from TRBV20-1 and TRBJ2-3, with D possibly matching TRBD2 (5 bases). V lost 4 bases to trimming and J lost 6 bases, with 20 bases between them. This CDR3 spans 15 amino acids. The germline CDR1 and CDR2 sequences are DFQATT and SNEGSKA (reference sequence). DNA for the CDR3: TGCAGTGCTACCATCCGGGGTGCCCCGAGGGATACGCAGTATTTT. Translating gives CSATIRGAPRDTQYF.

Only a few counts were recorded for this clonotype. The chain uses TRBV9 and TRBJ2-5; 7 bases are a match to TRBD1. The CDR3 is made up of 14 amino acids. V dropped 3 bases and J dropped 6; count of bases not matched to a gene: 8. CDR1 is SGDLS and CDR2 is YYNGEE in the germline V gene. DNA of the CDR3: TGTGCCAGCAGCGCACCGACAGGGATGAAGACCCAGTACTTC. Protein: CASSAPTGMKTQYF.

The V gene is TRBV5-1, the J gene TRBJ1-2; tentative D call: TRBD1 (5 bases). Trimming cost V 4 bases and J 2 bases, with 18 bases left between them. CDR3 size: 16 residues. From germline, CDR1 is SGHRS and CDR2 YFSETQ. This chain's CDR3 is CASSMGGTPGNYGYTF. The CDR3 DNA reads TGCGCCAGCAGCATGGGGGGGACCCCGGGCAACTATGGCTACACCTTC.

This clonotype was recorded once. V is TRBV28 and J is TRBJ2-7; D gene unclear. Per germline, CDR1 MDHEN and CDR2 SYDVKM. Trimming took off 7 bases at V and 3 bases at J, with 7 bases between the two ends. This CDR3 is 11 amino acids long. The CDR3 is CASKSDYEQYF. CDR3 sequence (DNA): TGTGCCAGCAAGTCAGACTACGAGCAGTACTTC.

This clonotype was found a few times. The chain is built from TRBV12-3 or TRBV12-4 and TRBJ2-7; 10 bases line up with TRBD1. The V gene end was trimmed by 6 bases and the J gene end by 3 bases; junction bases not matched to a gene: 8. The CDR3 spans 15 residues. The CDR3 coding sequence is TGTGCCAGCAGCCAAGGTGGGACAGGGGACTACGAGCAGTACTTC. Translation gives CASSQGGTGDYEQYF.

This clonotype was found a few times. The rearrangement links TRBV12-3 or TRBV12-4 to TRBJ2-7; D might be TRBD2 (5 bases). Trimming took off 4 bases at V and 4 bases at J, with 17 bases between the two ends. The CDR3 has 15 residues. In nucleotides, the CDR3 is TGTGCCAGCAGTTCAGGCTCGGGGAAGGATTACGAGCAGTACTTC. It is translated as CASSSGSGKDYEQYF.

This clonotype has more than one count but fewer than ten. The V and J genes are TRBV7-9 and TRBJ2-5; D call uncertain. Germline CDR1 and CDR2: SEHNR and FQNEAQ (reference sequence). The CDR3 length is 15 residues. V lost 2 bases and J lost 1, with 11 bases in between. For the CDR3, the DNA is TGTGCCAGCAGCTTATTCGGGTTCCGCCAAGAGACCCAGTACTTC. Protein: CASSLFGFRQETQYF.

The CDR3: CASSPSTTGVYNEQFF. CDR3 bases: TGTGCCAGCAGCCCCTCTACAACGGGGGTTTACAATGAGCAGTTCTTC. The chain combines TRBV7-8 with TRBJ2-1, with D possibly TRBD2 on 6 matching bases. The germline gives CDR1 SGHVS, CDR2 FQNEAQ. This CDR3 region has 16 residues. V was cut by 5 bases and J by 4 bases, with 18 bases left in between.

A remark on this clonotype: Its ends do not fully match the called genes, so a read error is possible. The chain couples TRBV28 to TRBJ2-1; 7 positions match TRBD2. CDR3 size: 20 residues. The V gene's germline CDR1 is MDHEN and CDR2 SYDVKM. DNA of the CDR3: TGTACCAGCAGTTTAAGTGTGGGAGTCGGGGAGCGGGACCTATACAATGAGCAGTTCTTC. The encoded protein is CTSSLSVGVGERDLYNEQFF.

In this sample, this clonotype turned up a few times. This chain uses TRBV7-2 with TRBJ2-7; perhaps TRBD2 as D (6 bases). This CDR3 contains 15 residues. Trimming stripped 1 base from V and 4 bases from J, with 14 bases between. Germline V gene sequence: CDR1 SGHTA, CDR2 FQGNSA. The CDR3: CASSLVWAGRYEQYF. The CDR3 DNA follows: TGTGCCAGCAGCTTAGTCTGGGCGGGACGTTACGAGCAGTACTTC.

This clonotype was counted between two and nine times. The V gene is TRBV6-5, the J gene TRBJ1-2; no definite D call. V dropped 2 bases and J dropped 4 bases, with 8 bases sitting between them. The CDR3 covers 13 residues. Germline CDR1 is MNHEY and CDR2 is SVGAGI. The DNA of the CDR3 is TGTGCCAGCAGTTACGGCGGCACCTATGGCTACACCTTC. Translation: CASSYGGTYGYTF.